Following are 28 T cell receptor beta chains from one sample sequenced in a study of human T cells and chemical hapten exposure. Time point indicated: patch test 2, 6 weeks after DPC sensitization. Stated treatment: therapeutic diphenylcyclopropenone sensitization with weekly scalp DPC. From the RACE reads, TCRdb called clonotypes with MiXCR, one entry per CDR3 protein. The sample lists some 81,000 distinct CDR3 sequences, roughly 12% seen once, with about 1.6% in the top ten. The sequencing used whole blood, collected in connection with sensitization to the hapten diphenylcyclopropenone (DPC). Every receptor here comes from a man between 18 and 29 years old with alopecia areata. Some clones in this sample may be carry-over from other donors' samples.

This clonotype was recorded a few times. The V gene is TRBV5-1, the J gene TRBJ1-4; 7 bases map to TRBD1. CDR1 SGHRS and CDR2 YFSETQ come from the germline V gene. V gave up 2 bases and J gave up 4 bases; unmatched junction bases: 5. The CDR3 is 15 amino acids. The CDR3 bases are TGCGCCAGCAGCTTTGAGGGGGCGATTAATGAAAAACTGTTTTTT. It specifies CASSFEGAINEKLFF.

This clonotype was detected ten times or more. The rearrangement joins TRBV7-8 to TRBJ2-1, with TRBD1 as a possible D gene (6 bases). There are 20 residues in the CDR3. Trimming took off 2 bases at V and 0 bases at J, with 23 bases between the two ends. CDR1 and CDR2 from the germline V gene are SGHVS and FQNEAQ. CDR3 nucleotide sequence: TGTGCCAGCAGCTTATATCCGTTGGGCAGGGGCCAAAGCTCCTACAATGAGCAGTTCTTC. It is translated as CASSLYPLGRGQSSYNEQFF. Based on the CDR3 plus reference TRBV7-8 and TRBJ2-1, the full variable domain is GAGVSQSPRYKVAKRGQDVALRCDPISGHVSLFWYQQALGQGPEFLTYFQNEAQLDKSGLPSDRFFAERPEGSVSTLKIQRTQQEDSAVYLCASSLYPLGRGQSSYNEQFFGPGTRLTVL.

This chain joins TRBV18 and TRBJ2-1, with unresolved D. The CDR3 contains 15 residues. The germline V and J ends were trimmed by 0 bases and 6 bases, with 12 bases remaining between them. Germline V CDR1 and CDR2: KGHSH, LQKENI. DNA of the CDR3: TGTGCCAGCTCACCACCTCCGGCAGCCCCCAATGAGCAGTTCTTC. This translates into CASSPPPAAPNEQFF.

In this sample, this clonotype turned up a few times. V is TRBV6-2 or TRBV6-3 and J is TRBJ2-3; 9 nucleotides agree with TRBD1. Trimming removed 2 bases from V and 1 base from J; junction bases left unmatched: 4. The CDR3 loop spans 16 amino acids. The germline gives CDR1 MNHEY, CDR2 SVGEGT. The CDR3 coding sequence is TGTGCCAGCAGTTACGGGACAGGGAGCGGCACAGATACGCAGTATTTT. Protein: CASSYGTGSGTDTQYF.

The chain joins TRBV19 to TRBJ1-2; unclear D gene. CDR1 is LNHDA and CDR2 is SQIVND in the germline V gene (reference sequence). The CDR3 spans 13 residues. Trimming removed 6 bases at V and 9 bases at J, with 17 bases between. CDR3 loop: CASRPSGAGRYTF. The CDR3 coding sequence is TGTGCCAGTAGACCATCGGGAGCGGGTCGCTACACCTTC.

This clonotype has a handful of counts. The J gene is TRBJ1-5, the V gene TRBV6-2 or TRBV6-3; no definite D call. The V end lost 0 bases, the J end lost 4 bases, and 16 bases lay between the germline ends. This CDR3 region has 17 residues. Germline V gene data show CDR1 as MNHEY and CDR2 as SVGEGT. The CDR3, as DNA: TGTGCCAGCAGTTACTCGCCTTGGGCCGACCCAAATCAGCCCCAGCATTTT. Translation: CASSYSPWADPNQPQHF.

This clonotype was seen at least ten times. The chain couples TRBV6-2 or TRBV6-3 to TRBJ2-1, with a weak D call TRBD2 (5 bases). V was trimmed by 6 bases and J by 4 bases, leaving 16 bases between them. Germline V CDR1 and CDR2: MNHEY, SVGEGT. The CDR3 runs 15 residues. In nucleotides, the CDR3 is TGTGCCAGCAGCCGCGGGCCTACCCCTTACAATGAGCAGTTCTTC. Translated: CASSRGPTPYNEQFF.

This clonotype was seen a few times. In nucleotides, the CDR3 is TGTGCCAGCAGTTGGCTCGGAAACACCATATATTTT. It yields the protein CASSWLGNTIYF. V usage is TRBV2 and J usage is TRBJ1-3; no clear D gene. Trimming left V 5 bases short and J 4 bases short, with 6 bases between. The V gene's germline CDR1 is SNHLY and CDR2 FYNNEI. The CDR3 covers 12 residues.

This clonotype has ten or more counts. The J gene is TRBJ2-4, the V gene TRBV11-2, with 12 nucleotides matching TRBD1. CDR3 length: 15 amino acids. Trimming at V came to 1 base and at J to 8 bases, leaving 3 bases not matched to a gene. In germline, CDR1 is SGHAT, CDR2 FQNNGV. Written as DNA, the CDR3 is TGTGCCAGCAGCTTAGGCGGGACAGGGGGCTACATTCAGTACTTC. Translation: CASSLGGTGGYIQYF.

This clonotype occurred many times. The chain is built from TRBV11-2 and TRBJ2-5; TRBD1 matches at 9 bases. V shed 3 bases, J shed 2 bases, and the junction held 4 bases outside the gene matches. Germline CDR1 is SGHAT and CDR2 is FQNNGV. CDR3 length: 15 residues. CDR3 DNA sequence: TGTGCCAGCAGCTTTAACAGGGGGCGGCAAGAGACCCAGTACTTC. It is translated as CASSFNRGRQETQYF.

Ten or more counts support this clonotype. This chain uses TRBV7-9 with TRBJ1-2; possible D gene TRBD1, 6 bases. V was shortened by 3 bases and J by 4 bases, with 18 bases between the two germline ends. Germline-derived CDR1 and CDR2 are SEHNR and FQNEAQ (reference sequence). There are 16 residues in the CDR3. The CDR3 spells CASSFDRTDIAYGYTF. In DNA form, the CDR3 reads TGTGCCAGCAGCTTTGACAGGACCGATATCGCCTATGGCTACACCTTC.

This rearrangement joins TRBV20-1 to TRBJ2-7, with D perhaps TRBD1 (6 bases). CDR1 is DFQATT, CDR2 SNEGSKA, per germline (reference sequence). The CDR3 has 15 amino acids. V lost 1 base and J 1 base, leaving 14 bases between the germline ends. For the CDR3, the DNA is TGCAGTGCTAGAGCGTCAAACAGGGTATCCTACGAGCAGTACTTC. Translating gives CSARASNRVSYEQYF.

In its sample, this clonotype was seen many times. The J gene is TRBJ1-2, the V gene TRBV2, with D perhaps TRBD1 (5 bases). The CDR3 has 11 amino acids. Germline V gives CDR1 SNHLY, CDR2 FYNNEI. V lost 11 bases and J 5 bases, leaving 12 bases between the germline ends. In DNA form, the CDR3 reads TGTGCCGACGGGGCTCGGTATGGCTACACCTTC. It translates to CADGARYGYTF.

This clonotype occurred a few times. The gene calls are TRBV29-1 and TRBJ2-7; no firm D call. This CDR3 has 13 amino acids. Germline CDR1 is SQVTM and CDR2 is ANQGSEA. Deletions cut 4 bases from V and 1 base from J, with 11 bases between. CDR3 nucleotide sequence: TGCAGCGTTGGGGATCAGACTTCCTACGAGCAGTACTTC. It translates to CSVGDQTSYEQYF.

J is TRBJ1-1 and V is TRBV6-1; D is unclear. CDR1 and CDR2 from the germline V gene are MNHNS and SASEGT. The V end was cut by 4 bases, the J end by 5 bases, with 14 bases between. The CDR3 covers 14 residues. The CDR3 is CASSGGRVRTEAFF. CDR3 nucleotide sequence: TGTGCCAGCAGTGGCGGACGGGTGCGAACTGAAGCTTTCTTT.

The rearrangement uses TRBV4-1 and TRBJ1-5; D is uncertain. Germline loops: CDR1 MGHRA, CDR2 YSYEKL. The CDR3 loop spans 16 amino acids. The V end was cut by 1 base, the J end by 7 bases, with 17 bases between. CDR3 protein: CASSQGPTSDAQPQHF. The CDR3 coding sequence is TGCGCCAGCAGCCAAGGCCCCACGTCAGACGCGCAGCCCCAGCATTTT.

J is TRBJ2-2 and V is TRBV4-2; D is ambiguous. Germline V gene lookup returns CDR1 LGHNA and CDR2 YNFKEQ. Trimming took 3 bases from V and 4 from J, leaving 9 bases between them. The CDR3 loop spans 14 amino acids. The CDR3 is CASSHPLGTGELFF. Written as DNA, the CDR3 is TGTGCCAGCAGCCACCCCCTTGGCACCGGGGAGCTGTTTTTT.

V and J are TRBV7-9 and TRBJ2-7; D is perhaps TRBD1 or TRBD2 (7 bases each). The CDR3 totals 16 residues. CDR1 SEHNR and CDR2 FQNEAQ come from the germline V gene (reference sequence). Trimming stripped 5 bases from V and 3 bases from J, with 20 bases between. The CDR3 nucleotides are TGTGCCAGCAGCGCCCGTGCGGGGGACAGCTTCTACGAGCAGTACGTC. Residues: CASSARAGDSFYEQYV.

This clonotype was observed at least ten times. The chain joins TRBV7-9 to TRBJ1-5, with D uncertain. The ends were cut back, 2 bases at V and 7 bases at J, with 9 bases in the middle. The germline V gene encodes CDR1 SEHNR and CDR2 FQNEAQ (reference sequence). The CDR3 consists of 13 residues. CDR3 loop: CASSLMDRQPQHF. The CDR3 DNA reads TGTGCCAGCAGCTTAATGGATAGACAGCCCCAGCATTTT.

V is TRBV18 and J is TRBJ1-1; D is unresolved. The V and J ends lost 2 bases and 1 base respectively, with 8 bases between them. Germline V gene data show CDR1 as KGHSH and CDR2 as LQKENI. The CDR3 is made up of 14 amino acids. This chain's CDR3 is CASSPGAENTEAFF. For the CDR3, the DNA is TGTGCCAGCTCACCAGGCGCCGAGAACACTGAAGCTTTCTTT.

The rearrangement joins TRBV25-1 to TRBJ1-1, with 7 bases aligning to TRBD1. The CDR3 runs 15 residues. Germline CDR1 MGHDK, CDR2 SYGVNS. The ends lost 3 bases at V and 1 base at J; junction bases unmatched: 5. CDR3 sequence (DNA): TGTGCCAGCAGTGACCTTGGGACAGCGAACACTGAAGCTTTCTTT. Amino acid sequence: CASSDLGTANTEAFF.

This clonotype occurred many times. The gene calls are TRBV10-3 and TRBJ2-7; D remains ambiguous. The CDR3 has 14 residues. Germline V CDR1 and CDR2: ENHRY, SYGVKD. Trimming took 5 bases from V and 2 from J, leaving 13 bases between them. The CDR3 bases are TGTGCCATCAGTCTTAGGGCCAGTACCTACGAGCAGTACTTC. Translation: CAISLRASTYEQYF.

This clonotype was detected many times. The V gene is TRBV12-3 or TRBV12-4, the J gene TRBJ1-5, with D uncertain. The CDR3 contains 15 residues. Trimming stripped 3 bases from V and 0 bases from J, with 9 bases between. CDR3 loop: CASSFRLASNQPQHF. The CDR3 DNA follows: TGTGCCAGCAGTTTTCGACTGGCTAGCAATCAGCCCCAGCATTTT.

The sample holds many counts of this clonotype. This chain joins TRBV9 and TRBJ1-4; 9 bases are shared with TRBD1. The CDR3 has 14 residues. V was pared by 4 bases and J by 7 bases, with 5 bases of the junction left unmatched. CDR1 SGDLS and CDR2 YYNGEE come from the germline V gene. For the CDR3, the DNA is TGTGCCAGCAGCACCGAGGACAGGGGTGAAAAACTGTTTTTT. Protein product: CASSTEDRGEKLFF.

The CDR3 nucleotides read TGTGCCAGCAGGGGACTCGGACGCGAGCAGTACTTC. Amino acids: CASRGLGREQYF. This rearrangement joins TRBV2 to TRBJ2-7, with a possible D match to TRBD2 (6 bases). Trimming stripped 6 bases from V and 6 bases from J, with 12 bases between. The CDR3 runs to 12 residues. Germline V lookup: CDR1 SNHLY, CDR2 FYNNEI.

This clonotype came up a few times. V gene TRBV6-2 or TRBV6-3 combines with J gene TRBJ2-5, with 7 nucleotides matching TRBD1. J lost 3 bases, V lost 5 bases, and 9 bases had no gene match. Germline CDR1 reads MNHEY; CDR2 reads SVGEGT. The CDR3 has 15 amino acids. The CDR3 reads CASSPADRVKETQYF. Here the CDR3 DNA reads TGTGCCAGCAGTCCTGCAGACAGGGTAAAAGAGACCCAGTACTTC.

In this sample, this clonotype turned up once. The rearrangement uses TRBV20-1 and TRBJ1-6; a weak D match, TRBD1 (6 bases). Germline lookup yields CDR1 DFQATT and CDR2 SNEGSKA (reference sequence). Trimming stripped 3 bases from V and 5 bases from J, with 11 bases between. The CDR3 length is 14 residues. DNA of the CDR3: TGCAGTGCTAGTAACAGGGTGAATAATTCACCCCTCCACTTT. Its protein product is CSASNRVNNSPLHF.

The chain combines TRBV7-9 with TRBJ1-5; D call uncertain. The V end lost 0 bases, the J end lost 8 bases, and 11 bases lay between the germline ends. Germline-derived CDR1 and CDR2 are SEHNR and FQNEAQ (reference sequence). The CDR3 runs 14 residues. The CDR3 region is CASSLAHSEEPQHF. In DNA, the CDR3 is TGTGCCAGCAGCTTAGCGCACAGCGAGGAGCCCCAGCATTTT.